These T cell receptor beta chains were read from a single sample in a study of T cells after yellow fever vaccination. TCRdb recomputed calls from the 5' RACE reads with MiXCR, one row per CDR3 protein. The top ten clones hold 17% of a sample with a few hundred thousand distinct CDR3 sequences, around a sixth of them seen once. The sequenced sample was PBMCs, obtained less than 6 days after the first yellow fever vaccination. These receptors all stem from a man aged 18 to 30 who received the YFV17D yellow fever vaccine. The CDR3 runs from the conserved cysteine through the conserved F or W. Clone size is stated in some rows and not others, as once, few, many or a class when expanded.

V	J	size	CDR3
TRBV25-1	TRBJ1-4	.	CASSESDRRDEKLFF
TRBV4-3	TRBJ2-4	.	CASSHSRGSSKNIQYF
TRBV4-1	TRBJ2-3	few	CASSQDSGLSTDTQYF
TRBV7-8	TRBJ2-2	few	CASSLVAGGPNTGELFF
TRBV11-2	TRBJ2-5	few	CASSRSRTGGKTQYF
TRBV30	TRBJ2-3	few	CAWSEQVSTDTQYF
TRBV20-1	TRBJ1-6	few	CSARIPGLPNSPLHF
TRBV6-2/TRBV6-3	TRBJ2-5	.	CASSKSTGSPARTQYF
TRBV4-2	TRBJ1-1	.	CASSQDRTGVNTEAFF
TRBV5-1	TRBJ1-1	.	CASNPIGTTAEAFF
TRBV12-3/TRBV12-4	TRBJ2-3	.	CATSHRGEISTDTQYF
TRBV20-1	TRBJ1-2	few	CSARGTSGNLGGYTF
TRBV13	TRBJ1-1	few	CASSLRVLGISTEAFF
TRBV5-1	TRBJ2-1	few	CAGTVFYNEQFF
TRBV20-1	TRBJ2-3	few	CSASGSPADTQYF
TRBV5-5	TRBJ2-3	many	CASSTRGVLADTQYF
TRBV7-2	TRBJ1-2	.	CASSSPRETNYGYTF
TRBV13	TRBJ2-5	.	CASSLGPSAGETQYF
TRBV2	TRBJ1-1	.	CASSTSAEAFF
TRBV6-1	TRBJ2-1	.	CASSRFKQGTEQFF
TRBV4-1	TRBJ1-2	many	CASSLRNWGESYGYTF
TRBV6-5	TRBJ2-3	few	CASSYSLQSTDTQYF
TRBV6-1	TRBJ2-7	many	CASSGLLAEQYF
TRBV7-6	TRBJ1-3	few	CASSLDSTGNTIYF
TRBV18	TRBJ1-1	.	CASSPGNDGYTEAFF
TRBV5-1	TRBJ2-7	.	CASGRQGPLGEQYF
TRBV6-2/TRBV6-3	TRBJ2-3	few	CASSRDRVAATDTQYF
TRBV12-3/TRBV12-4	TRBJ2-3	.	CASRSWGQGTDTQYF
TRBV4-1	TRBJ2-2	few	CASHNSGENTGELFF
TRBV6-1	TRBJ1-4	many	CADRSQGAYEKLFF
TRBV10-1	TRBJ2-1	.	CASTPGLGGNEQFF
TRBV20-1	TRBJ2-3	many	CSASGGAGLDTQYF
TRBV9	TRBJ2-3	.	CASSVGVPGGRRRRSDTQYF
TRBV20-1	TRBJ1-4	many	CSARTETKEKLFF
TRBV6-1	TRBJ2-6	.	CASSEQGARGANVLTF
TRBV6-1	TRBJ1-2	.	CASSEDRLYGYTF
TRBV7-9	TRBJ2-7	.	CASSRRQDIYEQYF
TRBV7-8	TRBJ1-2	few	CASSLRTGTARANYGYTF
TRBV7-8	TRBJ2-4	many	CASSLTHGQGENIQYF
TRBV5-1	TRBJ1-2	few	CASSFSEYQQGLDYGYTF
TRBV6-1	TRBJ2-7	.	CASSISTGRSYEQYF
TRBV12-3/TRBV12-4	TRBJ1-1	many	CASSTGEGTEAFF
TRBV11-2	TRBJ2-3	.	CASSFNPRGADTQYF
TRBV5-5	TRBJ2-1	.	CASSLTQHLYNEQFF
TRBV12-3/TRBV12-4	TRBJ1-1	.	CASSPLPYGDVGTEAFF
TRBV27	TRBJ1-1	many	CASSFERNTEAFF
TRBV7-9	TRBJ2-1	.	CASGDISYNEQFF
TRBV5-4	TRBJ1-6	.	CASSLGVNRGNDSPLHF
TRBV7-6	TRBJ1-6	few	CASSLRGFNSPLHF
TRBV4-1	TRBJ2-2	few	CASSQDGGRGGYTGELFF
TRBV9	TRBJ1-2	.	CASSVVWGNYGYTF
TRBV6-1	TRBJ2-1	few	CASRDYLSSYNEQFF
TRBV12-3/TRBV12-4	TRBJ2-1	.	CASSLGQGSEQFF